This TCR beta chain was retrieved from a study of blood T cell repertoires in COVID-19. As for the study in general: COVID-19 samples from acute and convalescent phases originated in the United States, Italy and Spain. PBMCs, B-cell-depleted T cells, or T cells provided the cDNA or gDNA that made up the material.

Clones were sequenced by immunoSEQ multiplex PCR, and TCRdb holds only the in-frame ones, with some missing. The sample consists of about 43,000 clones, about 80% of them appearing once. The CDR3 loop spans 13 amino acids. Per the germline V gene, CDR1 is MNHEY and CDR2 is SMNVEV (reference sequence). The V segment lost 6 bases and the J segment 7 bases; nucleotides outside the gene matches: 6. The rearrangement joins TRBV27 to TRBJ1-2, with TRBD1 matching 9 bases. The sequenced sample consisted of peripheral blood. The sequence came from an older woman with acute or convalescent COVID-19. The CDR3 spells CASSRQGVGGYTF. Written as DNA, the CDR3 is TGTGCCAGCAGCAGACAGGGGGTAGGTGGCTACACCTTC.